A single sample is the source of the 27 T cell receptor beta chains below, sequenced in a study of patients and donors after allogeneic stem cell transplantation (dated by TCRdb to 2018 to 2020). Libraries were prepared through RT-PCR. Sequencing was carried out with a NextSeq 550. TCRdb redid the processing of the public reads, applying fastp at Q25 and MiXCR, and retained in-frame beta chains. Every entry covers one CDR3 protein and lists the most common genes and DNA from its rows. This sample lists approximately 170,000 distinct CDR3 sequences; 24% were detected once. The top ten constitute approximately 26% of the sample. The specimen was blood, either unsorted or a sorted T cell fraction (not recorded which). The receptors stem from a human donor who was either an allogeneic HSCT recipient or a stem cell or donor lymphocyte infusion donor (not recorded which). It is not recorded whose cells these are; they may come from a transplant donor.

This clonotype was seen a handful of times. V and J are TRBV10-3 and TRBJ1-2, with 9 bases that match TRBD1. Unmatched junction bases numbered 8, after V lost 6 bases and J lost 6 bases. Germline V gene data show CDR1 as ENHRY and CDR2 as SYGVKD. This CDR3 has 14 residues. Written as DNA, the CDR3 is TGTGCCATCAGACTGACAGGGGGAGGAGATGGCTACACCTTC. It is translated as CAIRLTGGGDGYTF.

The chain combines TRBV7-2 with TRBJ2-5, with 7 bases that match TRBD2. The trim removed 4 bases at V and 5 bases at J, leaving 10 bases unmatched. This CDR3 is built from 15 residues. Germline-derived CDR1 and CDR2 are SGHTA and FQGNSA. This chain's CDR3 is CASSSPPAGRETQYF. The CDR3 nucleotides are TGTGCCAGCAGCTCCCCCCCAGCGGGGAGGGAGACCCAGTACTTC. Full variable domain (rest looked up from reference TRBV7-2 and TRBJ2-5): GAGVSQSPSNKVTEKGKDVELRCDPISGHTALYWYRQSLGQGLEFLIYFQGNSAPDKSGLPSDRFSAERTGGSVSTLTIQRTQQEDSAVYLCASSSPPAGRETQYFGPGTRLLVL.

The chain joins TRBV24-1 to TRBJ2-7; D not resolved. V was pared by 9 bases and J by 0 bases, with 5 bases between. The CDR3 runs 11 residues. From germline, CDR1 is KGHDR and CDR2 SFDVKD. The CDR3 DNA is TGTGCCACCGGCAACTCCTACGAGCAGTACTTC. This codes for CATGNSYEQYF.

Only one count was recorded for this clonotype. This sequence joins TRBV30 and TRBJ2-1, with a possible D match to TRBD1 (6 bases). V dropped 0 bases and J dropped 8 bases, with 11 bases sitting between them. The CDR3 is made up of 13 amino acids. In germline, CDR1 is GTSNPN, CDR2 SVGIG (reference sequence). The CDR3 loop reads CAWSVIRGDEQFF. CDR3 DNA: TGTGCCTGGAGTGTAATCAGGGGAGATGAGCAGTTCTTC.

V is TRBV12-3 or TRBV12-4 and J is TRBJ2-7; 7 bases align to TRBD1. The CDR3 has 13 residues. V trimming: 6 bases; J trimming: 12 bases; junction bases outside the gene matches: 14. In DNA, the CDR3 is TGTGCCAGCAGCTTCCCCGGGACAGAAGCGCGGTACTTC. This translates into CASSFPGTEARYF.

The DNA for the CDR3 is TGTGCCAGCAGCTTGTCGGGGACAGGGACCTACGAGCAGTACTTC. It yields the protein CASSLSGTGTYEQYF. The chain joins TRBV5-8 to TRBJ2-7; the match to TRBD1 covers 9 bases. The germline CDR1 and CDR2 sequences are SGHTS and YDEGEE. CDR3 length: 15 amino acids. Trimming removed 1 base from V and 2 bases from J; junction bases left unmatched: 4.

This clonotype showed up just a few times. The chain uses TRBV6-5 and TRBJ1-1; 9 bases fit TRBD1. The germline gives CDR1 MNHEY, CDR2 SVGAGI. The CDR3 extends over 13 amino acids. The trim removed 8 bases at V and 11 bases at J, leaving 12 bases unmatched. CDR3 bases: TGTGCCAGCCAATCCGGGACAGGGACTATGGCTTTCTTT. It codes for CASQSGTGTMAFF.

The genes are TRBV20-1 and TRBJ1-2; no firm D call. Trimming cost V 6 bases and J 4 bases, with 15 bases left between them. The CDR3 is 13 residues long. CDR1 and CDR2 (germline): DFQATT, SNEGSKA (reference sequence). The CDR3 nucleotides are TGCAGTGCCGCTTGGAAAAGGAGCTATGGCTACACCTTC. It translates to CSAAWKRSYGYTF.

This chain joins TRBV18 and TRBJ2-1; D unresolved. The V end lost 2 bases, the J end lost 0 bases, and 11 bases lay between the germline ends. This CDR3 has 16 residues. Germline V CDR1 and CDR2: KGHSH, LQKENI. The CDR3 DNA reads TGTGCCAGCTCACCAGTGGCAGAGAGCTCCTACAATGAGCAGTTCTTC. Translating it yields CASSPVAESSYNEQFF. Drawing the rest from reference TRBV18 and TRBJ2-1, the complete variable domain is NAGVMQNPRHLVRRRGQEARLRCSPMKGHSHVYWYRQLPEEGLKFMVYLQKENIIDESGMPKERFSAEFPKEGPSILRIQQVVRGDSAAYFCASSPVAESSYNEQFFGPGTRLTVL.

This chain links TRBV10-3 with TRBJ2-3; D is unresolved. V lost 5 bases and J 6 bases, leaving 12 bases between the germline ends. The CDR3 is 13 residues long. The V gene's germline CDR1 is ENHRY and CDR2 SYGVKD. CDR3 loop: CAISPGVGDTQYF. Written as DNA, the CDR3 is TGTGCCATCAGTCCCGGCGTAGGGGATACGCAGTATTTT.

This clonotype appeared many times. The rearrangement joins TRBV13 to TRBJ1-2, with 7 bases lining up with TRBD1. CDR3 length: 14 amino acids. The trim removed 5 bases at V and 6 bases at J, leaving 9 bases unmatched. CDR1 is PRHDT and CDR2 is FYEKMQ in the germline V gene (reference sequence). The CDR3 region is CASSPQGRVDGYTF. The CDR3 DNA sequence: TGTGCCAGCAGCCCACAGGGGAGGGTAGATGGCTACACCTTC.

The chain joins TRBV12-3 or TRBV12-4 to TRBJ2-7, with a weak D call TRBD1 (5 bases). V dropped 2 bases and J dropped 3 bases, with 14 bases sitting between them. The CDR3 runs to 15 residues. CDR3 in amino acids: CASSLLGPRDYEQYF. DNA for the CDR3: TGTGCCAGCAGTTTACTCGGCCCCAGGGACTACGAGCAGTACTTC.

In this sample, this clonotype turned up a few times. J is TRBJ1-3 and V is TRBV5-5; D not certain. The ends were cut back, 4 bases at V and 3 bases at J, with 17 bases in the middle. This CDR3 spans 16 amino acids. The V gene's germline CDR1 is SGHKS and CDR2 YYEKEE (reference sequence). CDR3 in amino acids: CASSRRGSVNGNTIYF. The CDR3 DNA reads TGTGCCAGCAGCCGAAGAGGGTCCGTGAATGGAAACACCATATATTTT.

The chain couples TRBV20-1 to TRBJ2-3; 11 nucleotides align to TRBD2. This CDR3 is 15 amino acids long. J lost 6 bases, V lost 4 bases, and 9 bases had no gene match. Looked up from germline, CDR1 is DFQATT and CDR2 is SNEGSKA (reference sequence). The CDR3 protein is CSATGTSGRSDTQYF. In DNA form, the CDR3 reads TGCAGTGCTACGGGGACTAGCGGAAGGTCGGATACGCAGTATTTT.

The rearrangement links TRBV4-2 to TRBJ1-6; D perhaps matches TRBD1 (6 bases). V was trimmed by 0 bases and J by 10 bases, leaving 16 bases between them. Germline V gene sequence: CDR1 LGHNA, CDR2 YNFKEQ. The CDR3 has 16 residues. CDR3 protein: CASSQEALGANSPLHF. The CDR3 DNA sequence: TGTGCCAGCAGCCAAGAGGCTCTGGGGGCTAACTCACCCCTCCACTTT.

The chain recombines TRBV5-6 with TRBJ2-1; D may match TRBD1 or TRBD2 (5 bases each). CDR1 and CDR2 from the germline V gene are SGHDT and YYEEEE. The length of the CDR3 is 15 residues. Trimming removed 2 bases from V and 7 bases from J, with 16 bases in between. This CDR3 reads CASSFLGAGFNEQFF. CDR3 DNA: TGTGCCAGCAGCTTTCTCGGGGCAGGGTTTAATGAGCAGTTCTTC.

This rearrangement joins TRBV5-1 to TRBJ2-7; D is possibly TRBD2 (5 bases). The CDR3 has 14 residues. From germline, CDR1 is SGHRS and CDR2 YFSETQ. V lost 2 bases and J 0 bases, leaving 9 bases between the germline ends. The CDR3 DNA is TGCGCCAGCAGCTTTCGGGGATCCTCCTACGAGCAGTACTTC. As protein: CASSFRGSSYEQYF.

The chain has TRBV10-3 and TRBJ2-3; no definite D call. V was pared by 4 bases and J by 5 bases, with 16 bases between. The CDR3 has 15 residues. The germline gives CDR1 ENHRY, CDR2 SYGVKD. The CDR3 coding sequence is TGTGCCATCAGTGTACGACTGTCGCGAGGAGATACGCAGTATTTT. It translates to CAISVRLSRGDTQYF.

V gene TRBV14 combines with J gene TRBJ1-1; TRBD1 matches 8 bases. The CDR3 loop spans 14 amino acids. V lost 0 bases and J lost 3; bases outside the gene matches: 0. The germline CDR1 and CDR2 sequences are SGHDN and FVKESK. CDR3 nucleotide sequence: TGTGCCAGCAGCCAAGACAGGGGGCACACTGAAGCTTTCTTT. This codes for CASSQDRGHTEAFF.

The V call is TRBV5-1, the J call TRBJ1-1; D not certain. The ends were cut back, 3 bases at V and 0 bases at J, with 12 bases in the middle. Germline values: CDR1 SGHRS, CDR2 YFSETQ. The CDR3 sequence is 15 residues long. This CDR3 reads CASSSDGGLNTEAFF. The CDR3 DNA follows: TGCGCCAGCAGCTCGGACGGCGGCCTGAACACTGAAGCTTTCTTT.

V gene TRBV12-3 or TRBV12-4 combines with J gene TRBJ2-7; the D gene is possibly TRBD2 (6 bases). Trimming removed 6 bases at V and 2 bases at J, with 17 bases between. This CDR3 spans 15 amino acids. CDR3 protein: CASRGVRDLPYEQYF. The CDR3 DNA reads TGTGCCAGCAGGGGAGTCCGGGACTTACCCTACGAGCAGTACTTC.

The chain employs TRBV7-2 and TRBJ1-5; the match to TRBD1 covers 8 bases. V shed 5 bases, J shed 7 bases, and the junction held 10 bases outside the gene matches. Germline CDR1 is SGHTA and CDR2 is FQGNSA. The CDR3 contains 15 residues. CDR3: CASSHPDRGSQPQHF. In nucleotides, the CDR3 is TGTGCCAGCAGCCACCCCGACAGGGGAAGCCAGCCCCAGCATTTT.

This clonotype was found a few times. The chain has TRBV27 and TRBJ2-7; D may be TRBD1 (6 bases). From germline, CDR1 is MNHEY and CDR2 SMNVEV (reference sequence). V was pared by 2 bases and J by 5 bases, with 13 bases between. The CDR3 loop spans 14 amino acids. DNA for the CDR3: TGTGCCAGCAGTTTAAGGACAGTGCCCCACGAGCAGTACTTC. Amino acids: CASSLRTVPHEQYF.

CDR3 protein: CASSAQGTGELFF. For the CDR3, the DNA is TGTGCCAGCAGCGCCCAGGGTACCGGGGAGCTGTTTTTT. The chain is built from TRBV7-9 and TRBJ2-2; D is possibly TRBD1 (5 bases). V lost 5 bases and J 5 bases, leaving 9 bases between the germline ends. The CDR3 is 13 residues long. Germline lookup yields CDR1 SEHNR and CDR2 FQNEAQ (reference sequence).

CDR3 sequence (DNA): TGTGCCAGCAGACCAGGACAGTTTGGGGCAGATACGCAGTATTTT. Translation gives CASRPGQFGADTQYF. The V gene is TRBV7-9, the J gene TRBJ2-3; tentative D call: TRBD1 (6 bases). CDR3 length equals 15 residues. The germline V and J ends were trimmed by 6 bases and 4 bases, with 17 bases remaining between them. Germline V CDR1 and CDR2: SEHNR, FQNEAQ (reference sequence).

This clonotype was observed a few times. The genes are TRBV9 and TRBJ2-3; 8 bases are a match to TRBD1. CDR1 and CDR2 from the germline V gene are SGDLS and YYNGEE. The CDR3 extends over 15 amino acids. Trimming at V came to 2 bases and at J to 7 bases, leaving 9 bases not matched to a gene. CDR3 nucleotide sequence: TGTGCCAGCAGCGTCCGGGACAGGCGCTGGTATACGCAGTATTTT. Protein product: CASSVRDRRWYTQYF.

This clonotype has more than one count but fewer than ten. This rearrangement joins TRBV19 to TRBJ1-2; perhaps TRBD1 as D (5 bases). The ends were cut back, 4 bases at V and 3 bases at J, with 9 bases in the middle. The CDR3 runs to 13 residues. In germline, CDR1 is LNHDA, CDR2 SQIVND (reference sequence). The CDR3: CASSTGTYYGYTF. The CDR3 region has the DNA TGTGCCAGTAGTACTGGGACCTACTATGGCTACACCTTC.